A selection of T cell receptor beta chains follows, all from one sample in a study of blood T cell repertoires in COVID-19. TCRdb keeps only in-frame clones here, not all; method: immunoSEQ multiplex PCR. The sample includes a few hundred thousand clones, approximately 88% seen only once; the top ten take 9% to 12%. Material for sequencing was PBMCs or T cells enriched from blood (not recorded which). The receptors here all came from a man aged 18-30 years with acute COVID-19. Both conserved end residues are trimmed from each CDR3.

v_call cdr3_aa
TRBV6-1 ASSGVLMTAGANVLT
TRBV30 AWSVWATSTNEKLF
TRBV5-4 ASSFGTKDTQY
TRBV21-1 ASSKGAGNSPLH
TRBV7-9 ASTHHLGGQGSYEQY
TRBV4-2 ASSQPIKGGTGAYNEQF
TRBV6-5 ASSYFGQGASYEQY
TRBV3-1/TRBV3-2 ASSQGGTESSGANVLT
TRBV7-9 ASSLGPRDEKLF
TRBV3-1/TRBV3-2 ASSQARGNQPQH
TRBV1 TSSQYTRVNQETQY
TRBV19 ASSGGSGGKETQY
TRBV18 ASSQGMSPEAF
TRBV28 ASSLGQGGYEQF
TRBV27 ASSLSGVPYEQY
TRBV5-5 ASSFNGEPQH
TRBV2 ASRFGDSNQPQH
TRBV9 ASSVDPQGVSNEQF
TRBV2 ASSDRHRDEQY
TRBV9 ASSAGGTSGRAVNEQF
TRBV2 ASGSPFDRARGYT
TRBV19 ASSIDHRLAGGPGETQY
TRBV28 ASSLGSRGKNTEAF
TRBV28 ASSPSGQGRNGYT
TRBV19 ASSIDLADINYGYT
TRBV5-1 ASSSRGARETQY
TRBV5-6 ASQEWFSFKMNTEAF
TRBV2 ASTPGTGMQPQH
TRBV7-8 ASSPSYEQY
TRBV11-2 ASRPGQPYNEQF
TRBV18 ASSPGLASNEQF
TRBV6-5 ASSSKLAGQETQY
TRBV3-1/TRBV3-2 ASSQAGTGRGHGYT
TRBV18 ASSSTSGRREQF
TRBV9 ASSPPRQGFYEQY
TRBV7-9 ASSLGDTDTQY
TRBV7-2 ASSLLPGGNTEAF
TRBV10-3 ATSVQADTEAF
TRBV27 ASSVSGTGEFQSDEQF
TRBV11-2 ASSPSGVADYTDTQY
TRBV7-9 ASSRIGLAGAHEQY
TRBV6-1 ASSGSGTGDSRGQPQH
TRBV27 ASSLSGTGHTRRY
TRBV6-5 ASKRWSGNQPQH
TRBV29-1 SVEQGENQPQH
TRBV6-5 ASSLGVIGYEQY
TRBV13 ASSLRLAGSTDTQY
TRBV5-4 ASRVLAGGPYEQY
TRBV10-3 AIILRLAGVETQY
TRBV10-2 ASNRGADTQY
TRBV9 ASSARGDSFYGYT
TRBV4-2 ASSQFNSGSTDTQY
TRBV7-2 ASSLPARGENQPQH
TRBV18 ASSGGSNQPQH
TRBV19 ASSHRGEAF
TRBV4-3 ASSQVARAETYEQY
TRBV28 ASSLGTGGTGELF
TRBV20-1 SADSLEAF
TRBV11-2 ASSFQGKTGEAF